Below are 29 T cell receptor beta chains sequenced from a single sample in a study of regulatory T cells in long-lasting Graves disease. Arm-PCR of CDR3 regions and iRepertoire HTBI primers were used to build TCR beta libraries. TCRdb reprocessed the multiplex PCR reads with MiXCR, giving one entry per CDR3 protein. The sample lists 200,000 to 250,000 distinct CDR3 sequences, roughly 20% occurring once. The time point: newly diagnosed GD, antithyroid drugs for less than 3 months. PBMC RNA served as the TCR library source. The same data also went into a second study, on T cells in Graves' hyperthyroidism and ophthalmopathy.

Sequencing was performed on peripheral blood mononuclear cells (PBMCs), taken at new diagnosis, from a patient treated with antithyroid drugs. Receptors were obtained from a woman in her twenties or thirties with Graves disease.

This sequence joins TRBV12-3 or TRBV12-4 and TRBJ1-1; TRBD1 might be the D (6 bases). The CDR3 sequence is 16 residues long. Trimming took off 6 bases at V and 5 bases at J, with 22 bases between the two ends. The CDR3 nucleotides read TGTGCCAGCAGCCTACCGGGGGCGCGAGGAAAAACTGAAGCTTTCTTT. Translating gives CASSLPGARGKTEAFF.

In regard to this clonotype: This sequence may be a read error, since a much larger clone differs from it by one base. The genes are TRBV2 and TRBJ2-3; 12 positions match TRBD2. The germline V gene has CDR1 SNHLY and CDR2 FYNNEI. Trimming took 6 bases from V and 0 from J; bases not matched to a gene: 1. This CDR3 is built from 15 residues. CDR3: CASRLAGGSTDTQYF. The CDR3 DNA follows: TGTGCCAGCAGGCTAGCGGGGGGGAGCACAGATACGCAGTATTTT.

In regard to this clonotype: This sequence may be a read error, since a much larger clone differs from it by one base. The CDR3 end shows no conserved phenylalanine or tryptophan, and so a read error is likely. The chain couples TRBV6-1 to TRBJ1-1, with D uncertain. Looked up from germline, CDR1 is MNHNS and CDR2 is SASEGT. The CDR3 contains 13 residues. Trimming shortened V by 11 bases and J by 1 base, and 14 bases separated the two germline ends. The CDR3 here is CACGRERNTEAFL. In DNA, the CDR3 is TGTGCCTGTGGTAGGGAAAGGAACACTGAAGCTTTCCTT.

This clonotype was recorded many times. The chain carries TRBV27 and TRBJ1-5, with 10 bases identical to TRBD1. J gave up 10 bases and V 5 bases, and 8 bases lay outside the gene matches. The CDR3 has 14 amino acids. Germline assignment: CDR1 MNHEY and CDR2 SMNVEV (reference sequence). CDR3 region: CASSPRDRGGPQHF. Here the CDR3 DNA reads TGTGCCAGCAGTCCCCGGGACAGGGGTGGACCCCAGCATTTT.

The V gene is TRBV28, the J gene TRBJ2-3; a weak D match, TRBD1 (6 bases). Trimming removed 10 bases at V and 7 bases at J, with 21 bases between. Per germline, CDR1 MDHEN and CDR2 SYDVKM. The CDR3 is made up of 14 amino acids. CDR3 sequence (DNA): TGTGCCACCCAACTGACAGGACCCCAGAATACGCAGTATTTT. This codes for CATQLTGPQNTQYF.

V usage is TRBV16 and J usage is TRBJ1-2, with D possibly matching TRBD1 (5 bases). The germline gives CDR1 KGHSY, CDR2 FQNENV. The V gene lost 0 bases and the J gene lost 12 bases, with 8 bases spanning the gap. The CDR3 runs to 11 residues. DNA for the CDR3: TGTGCCAGCAGCCAATCCCGGGACCACACCTTC. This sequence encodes CASSQSRDHTF.

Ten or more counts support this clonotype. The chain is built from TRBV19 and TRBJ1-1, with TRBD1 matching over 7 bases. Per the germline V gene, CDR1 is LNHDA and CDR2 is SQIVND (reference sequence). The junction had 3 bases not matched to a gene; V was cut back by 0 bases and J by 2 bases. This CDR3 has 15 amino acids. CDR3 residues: CASSIDYRGNTEAFF. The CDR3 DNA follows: TGTGCCAGTAGTATAGATTACAGGGGAAACACTGAAGCTTTCTTT.

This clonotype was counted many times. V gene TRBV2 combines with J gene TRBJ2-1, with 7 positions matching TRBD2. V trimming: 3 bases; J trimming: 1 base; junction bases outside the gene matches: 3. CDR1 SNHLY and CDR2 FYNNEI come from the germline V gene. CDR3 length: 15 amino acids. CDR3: CASSDVGGSYNEQFF. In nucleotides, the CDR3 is TGTGCCAGCAGTGACGTGGGGGGGTCCTACAATGAGCAGTTCTTC.

CDR3 amino acids: CASSAGDTQYF. In nucleotides, the CDR3 is TGTGCCAGCTCAGCGGGGGATACGCAGTATTTT. The genes are TRBV18 and TRBJ2-3, with a possible D match to TRBD2 (6 bases). V lost 5 bases to trimming and J lost 6 bases, with 6 bases between them. The CDR3 sequence is 11 residues long. Germline loops: CDR1 KGHSH, CDR2 LQKENI.

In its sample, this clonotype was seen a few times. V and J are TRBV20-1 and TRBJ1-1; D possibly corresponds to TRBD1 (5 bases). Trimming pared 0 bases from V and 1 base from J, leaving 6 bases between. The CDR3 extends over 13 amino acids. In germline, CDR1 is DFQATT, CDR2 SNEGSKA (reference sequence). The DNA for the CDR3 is TGCAGTGCTAGAGATCAGGGGAACACTGAAGCTTTCTTT. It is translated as CSARDQGNTEAFF.

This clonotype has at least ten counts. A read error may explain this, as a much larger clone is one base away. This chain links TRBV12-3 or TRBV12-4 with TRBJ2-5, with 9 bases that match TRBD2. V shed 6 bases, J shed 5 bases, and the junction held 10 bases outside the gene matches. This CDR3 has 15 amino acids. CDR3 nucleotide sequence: TGTGCCAGCAGCGCGGCTAGCGGGGCCGTGGAGACCCAGTACTTC. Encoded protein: CASSAASGAVETQYF.

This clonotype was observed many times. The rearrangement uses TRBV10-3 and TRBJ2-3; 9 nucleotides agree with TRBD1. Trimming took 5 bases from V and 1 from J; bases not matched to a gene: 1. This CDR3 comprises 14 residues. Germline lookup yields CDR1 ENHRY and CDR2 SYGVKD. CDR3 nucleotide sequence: TGTGCCATCAGTCGACAGGGGGGCACAGATACGCAGTATTTT. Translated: CAISRQGGTDTQYF.

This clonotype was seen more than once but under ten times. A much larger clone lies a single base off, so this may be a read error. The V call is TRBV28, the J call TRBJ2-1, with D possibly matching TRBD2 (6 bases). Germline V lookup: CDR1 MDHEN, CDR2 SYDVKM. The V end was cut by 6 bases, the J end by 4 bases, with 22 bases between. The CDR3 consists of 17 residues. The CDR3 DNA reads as TGTGCCAGCAGGATGACCCCCCTAGCGAGCCCGTACAATGAGCAGTTCTTC. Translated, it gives CASRMTPLASPYNEQFF.

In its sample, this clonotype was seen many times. CDR3 region: CASSLARTGLNTEAFF. DNA of the CDR3: TGTGCCAGCAGCTTAGCCCGGACAGGGCTGAACACTGAAGCTTTCTTT. The chain links TRBV7-9 to TRBJ1-1; 8 positions agree with TRBD1. The CDR3 totals 16 residues. Looked up from germline, CDR1 is SEHNR and CDR2 is FQNEAQ (reference sequence). The V and J ends lost 0 bases and 0 bases, in that order; junction bases with no gene match: 3.

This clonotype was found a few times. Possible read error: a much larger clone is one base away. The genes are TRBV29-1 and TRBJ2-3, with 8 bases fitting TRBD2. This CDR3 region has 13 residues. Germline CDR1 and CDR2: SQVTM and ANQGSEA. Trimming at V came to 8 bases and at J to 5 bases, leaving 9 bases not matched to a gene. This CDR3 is CSKGLVGGDTQYF. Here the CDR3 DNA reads TGCAGCAAGGGACTAGTGGGAGGAGATACGCAGTATTTT.

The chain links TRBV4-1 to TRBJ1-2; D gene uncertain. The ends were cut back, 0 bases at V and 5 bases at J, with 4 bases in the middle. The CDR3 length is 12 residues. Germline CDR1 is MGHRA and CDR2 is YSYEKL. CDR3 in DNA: TGCGCCAGCAGCCAAGATCTATATGGCTACACCTTC. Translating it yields CASSQDLYGYTF.

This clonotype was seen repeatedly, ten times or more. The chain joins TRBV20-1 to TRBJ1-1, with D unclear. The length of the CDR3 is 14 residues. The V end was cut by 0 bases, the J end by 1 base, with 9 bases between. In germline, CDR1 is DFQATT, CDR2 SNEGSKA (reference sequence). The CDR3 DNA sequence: TGCAGTGCTAGAGACCCAAGTGGGAACACTGAAGCTTTCTTT. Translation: CSARDPSGNTEAFF.

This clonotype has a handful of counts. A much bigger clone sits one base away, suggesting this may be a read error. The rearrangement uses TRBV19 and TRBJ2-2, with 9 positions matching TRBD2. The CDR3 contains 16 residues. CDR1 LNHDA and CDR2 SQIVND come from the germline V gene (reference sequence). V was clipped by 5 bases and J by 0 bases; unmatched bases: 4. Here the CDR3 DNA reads TGTGCCAGTAGTGGAGTAGCGGGAGCGAACACCGGGGAGCTGTTTTTT. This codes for CASSGVAGANTGELFF.

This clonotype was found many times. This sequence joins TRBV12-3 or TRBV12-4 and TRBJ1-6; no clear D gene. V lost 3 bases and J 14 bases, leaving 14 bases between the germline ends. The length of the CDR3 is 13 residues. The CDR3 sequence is CASSFRGPATLHF. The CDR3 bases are TGTGCCAGCAGTTTCCGCGGGCCGGCCACCCTCCACTTT.

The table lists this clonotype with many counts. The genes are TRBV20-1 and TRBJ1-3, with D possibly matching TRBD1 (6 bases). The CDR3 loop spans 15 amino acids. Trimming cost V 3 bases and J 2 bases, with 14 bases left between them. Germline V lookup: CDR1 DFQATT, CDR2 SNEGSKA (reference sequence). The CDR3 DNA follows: TGCAGTGCTAGGGAGGGACATTCCCCTGGAAACACCATATATTTT. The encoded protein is CSAREGHSPGNTIYF.

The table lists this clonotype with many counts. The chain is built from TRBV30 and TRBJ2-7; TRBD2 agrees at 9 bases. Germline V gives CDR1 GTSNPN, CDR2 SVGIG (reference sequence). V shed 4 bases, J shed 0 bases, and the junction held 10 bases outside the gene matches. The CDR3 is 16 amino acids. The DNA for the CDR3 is TGTGCCTGGACTAGCGGGAAGACTTTTACCTCCTACGAGCAGTACTTC. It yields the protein CAWTSGKTFTSYEQYF.

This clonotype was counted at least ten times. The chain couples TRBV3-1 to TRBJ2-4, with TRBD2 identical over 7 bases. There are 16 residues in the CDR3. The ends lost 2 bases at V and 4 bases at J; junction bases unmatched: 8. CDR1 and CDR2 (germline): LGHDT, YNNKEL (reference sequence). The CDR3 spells CASSQSGGRGKNIQYF. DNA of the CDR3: TGTGCCAGCAGCCAATCTGGCGGGAGAGGGAAAAACATTCAGTACTTC.

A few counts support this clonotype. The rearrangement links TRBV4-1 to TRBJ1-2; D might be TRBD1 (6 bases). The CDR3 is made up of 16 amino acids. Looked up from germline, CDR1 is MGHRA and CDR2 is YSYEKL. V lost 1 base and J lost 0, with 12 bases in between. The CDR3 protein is CASSQARGSPNYGYTF. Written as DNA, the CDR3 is TGCGCCAGCAGCCAAGCTAGGGGGTCTCCTAACTATGGCTACACCTTC.

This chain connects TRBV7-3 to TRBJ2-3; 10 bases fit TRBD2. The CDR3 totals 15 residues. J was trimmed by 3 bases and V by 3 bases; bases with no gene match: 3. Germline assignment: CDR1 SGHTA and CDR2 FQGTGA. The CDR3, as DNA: TGTGCCAGCAGCTTGGCTAGCGGGAGTACAGATACGCAGTATTTT. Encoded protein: CASSLASGSTDTQYF.

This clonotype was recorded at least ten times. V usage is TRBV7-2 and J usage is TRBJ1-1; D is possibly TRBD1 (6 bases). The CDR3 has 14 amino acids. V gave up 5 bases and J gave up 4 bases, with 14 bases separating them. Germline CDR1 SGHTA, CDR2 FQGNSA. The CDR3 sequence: CASSLFIGGTEAFF. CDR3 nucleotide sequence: TGTGCCAGCAGCCTCTTTATAGGGGGCACTGAAGCTTTCTTT.

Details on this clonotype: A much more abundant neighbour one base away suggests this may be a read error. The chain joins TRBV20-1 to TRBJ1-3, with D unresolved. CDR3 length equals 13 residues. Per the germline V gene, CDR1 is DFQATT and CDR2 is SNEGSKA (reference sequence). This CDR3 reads CSSRDNSGNTIYF. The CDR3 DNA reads TGCAGTTCTAGAGACAACTCTGGAAACACCATATATTTT.

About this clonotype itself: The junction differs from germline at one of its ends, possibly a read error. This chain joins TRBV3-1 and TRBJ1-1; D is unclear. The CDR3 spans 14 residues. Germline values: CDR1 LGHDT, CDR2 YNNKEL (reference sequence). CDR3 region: CARSLRTEYTEAFF. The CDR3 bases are TGTGCCAGGAGCCTTAGGACGGAGTACACTGAAGCGTTCTTT. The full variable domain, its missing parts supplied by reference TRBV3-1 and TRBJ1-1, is DTAVSQTPKYLVTQMGNDKSIKCEQNLGHDTMYWYKQDSKKFLKIMFSYNNKELIINETVPNRFSPKSPDKAHLNLHINSLELGDSAVYFCARSLRTEYTEAFFGQGTRLTVV.

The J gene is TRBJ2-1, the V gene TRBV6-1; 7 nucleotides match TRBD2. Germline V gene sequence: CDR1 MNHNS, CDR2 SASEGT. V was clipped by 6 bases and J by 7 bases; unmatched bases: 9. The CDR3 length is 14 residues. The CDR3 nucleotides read TGTGCCAGCAGAAGGGGCGGGAGTGGGAATGAGCAGTTCTTC. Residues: CASRRGGSGNEQFF.

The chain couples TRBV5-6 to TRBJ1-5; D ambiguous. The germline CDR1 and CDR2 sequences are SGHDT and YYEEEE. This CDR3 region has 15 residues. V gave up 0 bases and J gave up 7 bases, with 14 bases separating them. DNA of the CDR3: TGTGCCAGCAGCTTGGTCGGAGGCCCGGAACAGCCCCAGCATTTT. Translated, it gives CASSLVGGPEQPQHF. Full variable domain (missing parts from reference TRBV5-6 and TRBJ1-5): DAGVTQSPTHLIKTRGQQVTLRCSPKSGHDTVSWYQQALGQGPQFIFQYYEEEERQRGNFPDRFSGHQFPNYSSELNVNALLLGDSALYLCASSLVGGPEQPQHFGDGTRLSIL.